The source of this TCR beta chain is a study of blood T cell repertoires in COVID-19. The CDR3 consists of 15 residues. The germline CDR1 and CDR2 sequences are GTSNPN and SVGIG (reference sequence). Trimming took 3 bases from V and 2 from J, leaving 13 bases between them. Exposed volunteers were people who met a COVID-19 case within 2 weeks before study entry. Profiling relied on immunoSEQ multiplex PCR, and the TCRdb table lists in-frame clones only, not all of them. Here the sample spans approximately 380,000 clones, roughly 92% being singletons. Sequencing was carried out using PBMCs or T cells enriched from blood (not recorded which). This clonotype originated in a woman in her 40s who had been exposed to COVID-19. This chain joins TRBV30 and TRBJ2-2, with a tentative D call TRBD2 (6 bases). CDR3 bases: TGTGCCTGGAGAAGGGCGGGGATAAACACCGGGGAGCTGTTTTTT. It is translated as CAWRRAGINTGELFF.